The 10 T cell receptor beta chains below all came from one sample that was sequenced in a study of T cell responses to AZD1222 COVID-19 vaccine. Measured with immunoSEQ multiplex PCR; TCRdb has only the in-frame clones, and not every one. The sample has 65,000 to 70,000 clones; roughly four fifths are singletons. Sequencing used peripheral blood, obtained on day 0 of AZD1222 vaccination. These TCRs come from an adult in good health.

The chain carries TRBV6-5 and TRBJ1-6; TRBD1 agrees at 8 bases. Germline lookup yields CDR1 MNHEY and CDR2 SVGAGI. V lost 2 bases to trimming and J lost 10 bases; unmatched junction nucleotides: 1. The CDR3 consists of 13 residues. The CDR3 bases are TGTGCCAGCAGTTACGACAGGGGATCACCCCTCCACTTT. Amino acids: CASSYDRGSPLHF.

This chain uses TRBV6-5 with TRBJ1-2; no reliable D call. The CDR3 sequence is 13 residues long. Germline V gene data show CDR1 as MNHEY and CDR2 as SVGAGI. V shed 0 bases and J shed 8 bases, with 10 bases lying between them. CDR3 protein: CASSYSGLEGYTF. The CDR3 nucleotides read TGTGCCAGCAGTTACTCCGGCCTGGAGGGCTACACCTTC.

The chain is built from TRBV28 and TRBJ2-7; D is ambiguous. Per the germline V gene, CDR1 is MDHEN and CDR2 is SYDVKM. CDR3 length equals 12 residues. V was pared by 6 bases and J by 3 bases, with 9 bases between. CDR3 sequence: CASRTSNYEQYF. CDR3 sequence (DNA): TGTGCCAGCAGGACCAGCAACTACGAGCAGTACTTC.

This chain uses TRBV7-2 with TRBJ2-1; 8 bases agree with TRBD2. This CDR3 comprises 14 residues. Germline CDR1 reads SGHTA; CDR2 reads FQGNSA. V was pared by 1 base and J by 8 bases, with 4 bases of the junction left unmatched. In DNA, the CDR3 is TGTGCCAGCAGCTTAGTATATAGCGGGGATGAGCAGTTCTTC. Translation: CASSLVYSGDEQFF.

CDR3 in amino acids: CASRLGGTGELFF. CDR3 DNA sequence: TGTGCCAGCAGGCTTGGGGGGACCGGGGAGCTGTTTTTT. The chain is built from TRBV7-9 and TRBJ2-2, with D perhaps matching TRBD2 (6 bases). The CDR3 sequence is 13 residues long. Trimming pared 6 bases from V and 5 bases from J, leaving 10 bases between. CDR1 and CDR2 from the germline V gene are SEHNR and FQNEAQ (reference sequence).

V is TRBV29-1 and J is TRBJ2-5; D may match TRBD1 or TRBD2 (5 bases each). The V end was cut by 3 bases, the J end by 1 base, with 9 bases between. The CDR3 is 13 amino acids. Germline values: CDR1 SQVTM, CDR2 ANQGSEA. CDR3 sequence reads: CSVDSGAQETQYF. The CDR3 bases are TGCAGCGTTGATTCCGGGGCCCAAGAGACCCAGTACTTC.

V is TRBV18 and J is TRBJ1-2, with TRBD1 matching 7 bases. The CDR3 totals 12 residues. Germline CDR1 and CDR2: KGHSH and LQKENI. V was pared by 0 bases and J by 10 bases, with 2 bases of the junction left unmatched. The CDR3 loop is CASSPPGGAYTF. In DNA form, the CDR3 reads TGTGCCAGCTCACCACCAGGGGGCGCCTACACCTTC.

V gene TRBV3-1 (or the pseudogene TRBV3-2) combines with J gene TRBJ2-3, with 9 nucleotides matching TRBD2. V lost 4 bases and J lost 4; bases outside the gene matches: 9. From germline, CDR1 is LGHDT and CDR2 YNNKEL (reference sequence). The CDR3 has 16 amino acids. CDR3 amino acids: CASSRRLAGPADTQYF. The CDR3 nucleotides read TGTGCCAGCAGCCGGAGGCTAGCGGGGCCGGCAGATACGCAGTATTTT.

The chain recombines TRBV9 with TRBJ2-5; possibly TRBD1 for D (5 bases). Trimming removed 0 bases from V and 1 base from J, with 10 bases in between. Looked up from germline, CDR1 is SGDLS and CDR2 is YYNGEE. The CDR3 loop spans 15 amino acids. In DNA, the CDR3 is TGTGCCAGCAGCGTAGTTCAGGGCAGCCAAGAGACCCAGTACTTC. It encodes CASSVVQGSQETQYF.

V is TRBV6-5 and J is TRBJ2-7; weak D call: TRBD1 (6 bases). The CDR3 contains 14 residues. V was clipped by 5 bases and J by 2 bases, with 13 bases between them. Germline V CDR1 and CDR2: MNHEY, SVGAGI. The CDR3, as DNA: TGTGCCAGCAGTCGCCGGGACACACCCTACGAGCAGTACTTC. Its protein product is CASSRRDTPYEQYF.